This T cell receptor (beta chain) stems from a study of CD4 T cells in relation to SARS-CoV-2 and coronaviruses. Study-wide background: Shared crossreactive spike epitopes were mapped to their HLA restriction.

Here immunoSEQ multiplex PCR was the method, and the copy in TCRdb shows in-frame clones only, minus some. The data contain some 22,000 clones, 70% to 80% of them singletons. Regarding the study as a whole: Pre-pandemic and post-infection samples never came from the same donor. SARS-CoV-2-driven expansion was significantly weaker in crossreactive than monoreactive clones.

On this clone: What it binds is not known.

CD4+ T cells from unexposed donors were obtained before the COVID-19 pandemic (2011-2018). The cells were cultured for 9 to 11 days before CD4+ T cells were isolated. The CDR3 has 15 amino acids. The germline V gene has CDR1 SGHTA and CDR2 FQGTGA. Trimming took off 0 bases at V and 4 bases at J, with 9 bases between the two ends. This sequence was found in a human donor in good health. The V gene is TRBV7-3, the J gene TRBJ2-2; unclear D gene. The sample comprised CD4+ T cells from PBMCs, cultured in vitro. This CDR3 is CASSLTTHGTGELFF. DNA for the CDR3: TGTGCCAGCAGCTTAACGACCCACGGCACCGGGGAGCTGTTTTTT.